This paragraph reports one T cell receptor beta chain. Its antigen is undetermined. From the germline J gene comes the end of the CDR3, since the read stops 3 residues before it. CVID and control samples used equivalent genomic DNA input. Here immunoSEQ multiplex PCR was the method, and the copy in TCRdb shows in-frame clones only, minus some. The sample has tens of thousands of clones, none seen only once; the top ten hold more than 9%. Trimming removed 3 bases at V and 1 base at J, with 6 bases between. Germline loops: CDR1 SNHLY, CDR2 FYNNEI. CDR3 length: 13 residues. The data were obtained in a study of T cell clonality in common variable immunodeficiency. Overall study results and limits: Links between repertoire features and CVID complications were heterogeneity-limited. The cause of increased CVID clonality remains unclear without subpopulation sequencing. Common variable immunodeficiency TCR beta sequences reportedly had fewer deletions and N-nucleotide insertions.

The sequenced sample was peripheral blood mononuclear cells. This clonotype originated in a person between 18 and 75 years old in good health. The gene calls are TRBV2 and TRBJ1-1; D gene uncertain. The CDR3 DNA, read in part, is TGTGCCAGCAGTGATTCCAAGAACACTGAA. Translation: CASSDSKNTE. Given in full, the CDR3 is CASSDSKNTEAFF.